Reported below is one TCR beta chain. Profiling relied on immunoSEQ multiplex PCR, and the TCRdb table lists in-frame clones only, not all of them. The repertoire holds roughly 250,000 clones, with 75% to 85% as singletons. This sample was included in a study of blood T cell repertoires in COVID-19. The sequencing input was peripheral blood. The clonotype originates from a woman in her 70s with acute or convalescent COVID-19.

CDR3 sequence (DNA): TGCGCCAGCAGCTTGGTTTTAGGGACTGGGGTTACGCAGTATTTT. Encoded protein: CASSLVLGTGVTQYF. The chain recombines TRBV5-1 with TRBJ2-3, with D perhaps matching TRBD2 (6 bases). CDR1 is SGHRS and CDR2 is YFSETQ in the germline V gene. CDR3 length equals 15 residues. V was shortened by 0 bases and J by 8 bases, with 16 bases between the two germline ends.